These T cell receptor beta chains were read from a single sample in a study of Graves' ophthalmopathy and Graves' hyperthyroidism. TCRdb re-analysed the multiplex PCR reads in MiXCR, keeping a single row per CDR3 protein. The sample consists of over a million distinct CDR3 sequences, 35% to 40% of them appearing once. Sequencing used peripheral blood or thyroid tissue (not recorded which). The receptors were gathered from an adult man with Graves' hyperthyroidism. CDR3s include the opening cysteine and the closing phenylalanine or tryptophan. A D gene is named only where the DNA matches it firmly. Not every row has a clone size; where given, it reads once, few, many or a size class.

D gene,V gene,J gene,clone size,CDR3 DNA,CDR3 protein
-,TRBV29-1,TRBJ2-7,many,TGCAGCGTTGTAGTGAGTACATTCGGGTACGAGCAGTACTTC,CSVVVSTFGYEQYF
TRBD1,TRBV19,TRBJ1-5,few,TGTGCCAGTAGTATAGATCGGGGACAGTCCCCGCGACCCCAGCATTTT,CASSIDRGQSPRPQHF
-,TRBV7-9,TRBJ2-7,-,TGTGCCAGCAGCTATTATGCTGAGCAGTACTTC,CASSYYAEQYF
-,TRBV24-1,TRBJ2-5,many,TGTGCCACCAGTGATCTACATGGGGAGACCCAGTACTTC,CATSDLHGETQYF
TRBD2,TRBV29-1,TRBJ2-1,-,TGCAGCGTGGCTAGCGGGAGGTATTATGAGCAGTTCTTC,CSVASGRYYEQFF
TRBD1,TRBV19,TRBJ2-2,many,TGTGCCACGCAACAGGGGGCGCATACCGGGGAGCTGTTTTTT,CATQQGAHTGELFF
TRBD1,TRBV5-1,TRBJ1-5,many,TGCGCCAGCAGCGTAGGGACAGGGAATAGCAATCAGCCCCAGCATTTT,CASSVGTGNSNQPQHF
TRBD1,TRBV10-3,TRBJ2-5,-,TGTGCCATCAGGGGACAGGCCCGAGGGACCCAGTACTTC,CAIRGQARGTQYF
-,TRBV6-1,TRBJ2-7,-,TGTGCCAGCACTGGGGGACCCCGCCCCTACGAGCAGTACTTC,CASTGGPRPYEQYF
-,TRBV5-1,TRBJ2-5,few,TGCGCCAGCCGCACGACAGGAACAAGAGAGACCCAGTACTTC,CASRTTGTRETQYF
-,TRBV7-2,TRBJ1-2,few,TGTGCCAGCAGCCACGACGGACGGTGGGACTATGGCTACACCTTC,CASSHDGRWDYGYTF
-,TRBV7-2,TRBJ2-7,-,TGTGCCAGCAGCTCCCCAAAGGGTTCAGGGTCTATTCACGAGCAGTACTTC,CASSSPKGSGSIHEQYF
-,TRBV7-9,TRBJ1-1,many,TGTGCCAGCAGCTGGGAGGGGATCCCCAACACTGAAGCTTTCTTT,CASSWEGIPNTEAFF
-,TRBV5-1,TRBJ1-5,many,TGCGCCAGCAGCCCTGATATAGGGAATCAGCCCCAGCATTTT,CASSPDIGNQPQHF
-,TRBV7-9,TRBJ2-3,-,TGTGCCACCCCACAGGTTACCACAGATACGCAGTATTTT,CATPQVTTDTQYF
-,TRBV7-2,TRBJ2-5,few,TGTGCCAGCAGCCCGAGGGGGGGACCGTCGATGGGGGCCCAGTACTTC,CASSPRGGPSMGAQYF
-,TRBV13,TRBJ2-7,few,TGTGCCAGCAGCTTCAGCCCCGGGACACACTACGAGCAGTACTTC,CASSFSPGTHYEQYF
TRBD1,TRBV29-1,TRBJ1-1,-,TGCAGCTCCGAACAGGGGGCGTACACTGAAGCTTTCTTT,CSSEQGAYTEAFF
-,TRBV19,TRBJ2-7,few,TGTGCCAGCTTCTCAACGGGGCAGGGGACGAGCTCCTACGAGCAGTACTTC,CASFSTGQGTSSYEQYF
-,TRBV15,TRBJ1-2,-,TGTGCCAGCAGACAACTCAAGGGTTTCTATGGCTACACCTTC,CASRQLKGFYGYTF
TRBD1,TRBV20-1,TRBJ2-7,-,TGCAGTGCCCGGACAGGGCAAATCGAGCAGTACTTC,CSARTGQIEQYF
-,TRBV15,TRBJ1-4,-,TGTGCCACCAGCAGAGTTGGGGGGGAAAAACTGTTTTTT,CATSRVGGEKLFF
-,TRBV11-3,TRBJ2-7,-,TGTGCCAGCAGCTTCGGGGCAGGGGTAGAGGTTTACGAGCAGTACTTC,CASSFGAGVEVYEQYF
-,TRBV5-1,TRBJ2-7,many,TGCGCCAGCAGCTTTAACGGGGGCGAGCAGTACTTC,CASSFNGGEQYF
-,TRBV10-3,TRBJ2-2,-,TGTGCCAGCAGTGAATTTCAGGGAGTGGTACGGCGGAACACCGGGGAGCTGTTTTTT,CASSEFQGVVRRNTGELFF
-,TRBV11-2,TRBJ1-5,many,TGTGCCAGCAGCTTAGTAGGCGTAGATCAGCCCCAGCATTTT,CASSLVGVDQPQHF
TRBD2,TRBV10-3,TRBJ2-2,many,TGTGCCATCAGAGGGACTATCACCACCGGGGAGCTGTTTTTT,CAIRGTITTGELFF
TRBD1,TRBV27,TRBJ2-7,-,TGTGCCAGCGGCCTGGGGGACAGGGCGCGGGAGCAGTACTTC,CASGLGDRAREQYF
-,TRBV12-3/TRBV12-4,TRBJ1-1,many,TGTGCCAGCAGTTTAGGGTGGCATGCTTTCTTT,CASSLGWHAFF
TRBD1,TRBV5-5,TRBJ2-2,-,TGTGCCGGACAGGGGGGCACCGGGGAGCTGTTTTTT,CAGQGGTGELFF
-,TRBV5-1,TRBJ2-6,many,TGCGCCAGCAGCTTCCTGAGGTCTGGGGCCAACGTCCTGACTTTC,CASSFLRSGANVLTF
-,TRBV7-9,TRBJ1-1,-,TGTGCCAGCAGTGGACACGGCGGCATAAGCGAAGCTTTCTTT,CASSGHGGISEAFF
-,TRBV7-2,TRBJ1-5,many,TGTGCCAGCAGCTTGTATTTTCAGCCCCAGCATTTT,CASSLYFQPQHF
-,TRBV19,TRBJ2-2,-,TGTGCCAGTTTAGGACCAGCGAACACCGGGGAGCTGTTTTTT,CASLGPANTGELFF
TRBD1,TRBV2,TRBJ1-5,many,TGTGCCAGCAGTAAGACAGGGACTCAGCCCCAGCATTTT,CASSKTGTQPQHF
-,TRBV20-1,TRBJ1-5,-,TGCAGTGCTTATACCCGGGACAGCAATCAGCCCCAGCATTTT,CSAYTRDSNQPQHF
-,TRBV5-5,TRBJ1-6,many,TGTGCCAGCAGCACAACAGGGAGCTCCTATAATTCACCCCTCCACTTT,CASSTTGSSYNSPLHF
-,TRBV29-1,TRBJ2-7,many,TGCAGCGTTGAGCTGGGTTCGGAGCAGTACTTC,CSVELGSEQYF
TRBD2,TRBV20-1,TRBJ2-7,-,TGCAGTGCTAGGGGGACTAGCGGGCAGGCCTACGAGCAGTACTTC,CSARGTSGQAYEQYF
-,TRBV25-1,TRBJ2-7,-,TGTGCCAGCAGCGTCGAACCGGACCGGGACGAGCAGTACTTC,CASSVEPDRDEQYF
TRBD2,TRBV7-6,TRBJ2-7,-,TGTGCCAGCAGCCGGGAGGGGACTAACCACTACGAGCAGTACTTC,CASSREGTNHYEQYF
-,TRBV7-2,TRBJ1-1,many,TGTGCCAGCAGCTCGTCGACGGGACCTGAAGCTTTCTTT,CASSSSTGPEAFF
-,TRBV5-8,TRBJ2-7,few,TGTGCCAGCAGCTTGTCCTCTGCAACGCAGGACGAGCAGTACTTC,CASSLSSATQDEQYF
TRBD1,TRBV7-2,TRBJ1-5,-,TGTGCCAGCAGTTTAGGGCTCAGGGGGGGAGTGGGCAATCAGCCCCAGCATTTT,CASSLGLRGGVGNQPQHF
TRBD1,TRBV2,TRBJ1-2,-,TGTGCCAGCAGGCCCGGGACAGGATACCGTTTTGGCTACACCTTC,CASRPGTGYRFGYTF
TRBD1,TRBV5-1,TRBJ2-2,many,TGCGCCAGCAGCTTGGTCGACAGGGGGAACACCGGGGAGCTGTTTTTT,CASSLVDRGNTGELFF
-,TRBV5-8,TRBJ1-6,many,TGTGCCAGCAGCTTGGGACATGCACTAAGTAATTCACCCCTCCACTTT,CASSLGHALSNSPLHF
-,TRBV12-3/TRBV12-4,TRBJ1-4,-,TGTGCCAGCAGGGGGAGTCCGGCTAATGAAAAACTGTTTTTT,CASRGSPANEKLFF